This T cell receptor (beta chain) was retrieved from a study of cytomegalovirus exposure and HLA in healthy donors. Study results and limitations: There were 164 TCR beta chains listed as cytomegalovirus-associated.

After removal of 3 bases from V and 0 bases from J, the junction contained 3 bases not matched to a gene. Germline lookup yields CDR1 SGHRS and CDR2 YFSETQ. The CDR3 consists of 16 residues. As to this clone: Its antigen is not identified.

Produced via immunoSEQ multiplex PCR; TCRdb's table is partial and in-frame only. The table records about 43,000 clones, roughly 90% of them present only once. The chain combines TRBV5-1 with TRBJ2-7; 13 bases are shared with TRBD2. The sequenced sample consisted of PBMCs. The origin of this receptor is a man between 18 and 29 years old in good health and CMV-seronegative. CDR3 sequence: CASSSTSGGYSYEQYF. The CDR3 DNA follows: TGCGCCAGCAGCTCGACTAGCGGGGGGTACTCCTACGAGCAGTACTTC.